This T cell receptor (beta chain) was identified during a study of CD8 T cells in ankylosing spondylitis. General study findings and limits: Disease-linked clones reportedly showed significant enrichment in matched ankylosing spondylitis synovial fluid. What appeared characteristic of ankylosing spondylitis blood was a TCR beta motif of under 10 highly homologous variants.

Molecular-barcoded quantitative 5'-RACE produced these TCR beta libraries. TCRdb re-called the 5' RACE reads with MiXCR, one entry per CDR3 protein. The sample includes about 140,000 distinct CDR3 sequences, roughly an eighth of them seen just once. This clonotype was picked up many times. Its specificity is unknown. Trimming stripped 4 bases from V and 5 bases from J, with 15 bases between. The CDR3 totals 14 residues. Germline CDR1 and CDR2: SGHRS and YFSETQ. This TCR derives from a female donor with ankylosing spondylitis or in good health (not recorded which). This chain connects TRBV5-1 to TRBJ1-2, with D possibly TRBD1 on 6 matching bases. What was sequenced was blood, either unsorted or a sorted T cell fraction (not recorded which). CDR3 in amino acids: CASSTGQSGYGYTF. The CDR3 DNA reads TGCGCCAGCAGCACTGGACAGTCGGGGTATGGCTACACCTTC.